These T cell receptor beta chains were read from a single sample in a study of beta chain features in type 1 diabetes. Assay: immunoSEQ multiplex PCR; the TCRdb copy retains only in-frame clones and omits some. Among around 240,000 clones listed, under 20% were seen once. Source material: naive CD4+ T cells from blood. Every receptor here comes from a man younger than 45 with type 1 diabetes. CDR3s include the opening cysteine and the closing phenylalanine or tryptophan. The D gene is left open where the match is weak. A clone size is listed for some rows: how often the clone was seen (once, few, many), or a class if it is expanded.

V,size,J,D,DNA,CDR3
TRBV6-5,few,TRBJ2-2,.,TGTGCCAGCAGGGGCGGCACCGGGGAGCTGTTTTTT,CASRGGTGELFF
TRBV4-3,.,TRBJ2-2,.,TGCGCCAGCAGCCAAGATCCGGGAAACACCGGGGAGCTGTTTTTT,CASSQDPGNTGELFF
TRBV7-9,.,TRBJ2-2,TRBD2,TGTGCCAGCAGGCTGACTAGCGGGAGTGAGACCGGGGAGCTGTTTTTT,CASRLTSGSETGELFF
TRBV30,few,TRBJ2-2,.,TGTGCCTGGAGGGACGGATACACCGGGGAGCTGTTTTTT,CAWRDGYTGELFF
TRBV30,few,TRBJ1-4,.,TGTGCCTGGAGTGGTGCGAACGGGGAAAAACTGTTTTTT,CAWSGANGEKLFF
TRBV7-2,few,TRBJ2-3,TRBD2,TGTGCCAGCAGCTTATTACTAGCGGGAGGGGCAGATACGCAGTATTTT,CASSLLLAGGADTQYF
TRBV7-9,few,TRBJ2-4,TRBD1,TGTGCCAGCAGCCCTCGACAGGGGGAGGACAAAAACATTCAGTACTTC,CASSPRQGEDKNIQYF
TRBV29-1,.,TRBJ1-2,TRBD1,TGCAGCGCCCGCAAGGACAGGGTGGATGGCTACACCTTC,CSARKDRVDGYTF
TRBV4-1,few,TRBJ2-5,TRBD1,TGCGCCAGCAGCCAGACAGGGCTACAAGAGACCCAGTACTTC,CASSQTGLQETQYF
TRBV7-2,.,TRBJ2-7,.,TGTGCCAGCAGCTTAGCGGGGACACCCGTCTACGAGCAGTACTTC,CASSLAGTPVYEQYF